These 13 T cell receptor beta chains share one sample of origin, sequenced in a study of blood T cell repertoires in COVID-19 (dated by TCRdb to the early 2020s). Library construction relied on the immunoSEQ multiplex PCR assay. Not all clones reach the TCRdb copy of this immuneACCESS table, which keeps in-frame sequences only. Checked studies attribute under half of the gap to unresolved V genes and leave the rest unexplained. The sample includes roughly 150,000 clones, with 89% observed a single time. The ten largest account for roughly 3.1% of the sample. Specimen: peripheral blood. Receptor source: a man aged 55 to 70 with acute or convalescent COVID-19.

A single count supports this clone. J is TRBJ1-3 and V is TRBV9, with a weak D call TRBD1 (6 bases). The CDR3 is 16 residues long. The germline V gene encodes CDR1 SGDLS and CDR2 YYNGEE. V was trimmed by 3 bases and J by 0 bases, leaving 13 bases between them. The CDR3 DNA reads as TGTGCCAGCAGCGCTCAAGGGGGTTCCTCTGGAAACACCATATATTTT. It codes for CASSAQGGSSGNTIYF.

The chain employs TRBV19 and TRBJ2-1, with 12 bases that match TRBD1. CDR3 length equals 15 residues. Germline V gene sequence: CDR1 LNHDA, CDR2 SQIVND (reference sequence). V was clipped by 5 bases and J by 9 bases; unmatched bases: 8. Here the CDR3 reads CASSESGQGASEQFF. The DNA for the CDR3 is TGTGCCAGTAGTGAGTCGGGACAGGGGGCAAGTGAGCAGTTCTTC.

The DNA of the CDR3 is TGTGCCAGCTCGATGGGGCTTGAGCAGTTCTTC. Translating gives CASSMGLEQFF. The chain has TRBV2 and TRBJ2-1; D is possibly TRBD1 (5 bases). This CDR3 contains 11 residues. Germline V gene data show CDR1 as SNHLY and CDR2 as FYNNEI. V lost 8 bases to trimming and J lost 9 bases, with 11 bases between them. Using reference TRBV2 and TRBJ2-1 for the parts outside the CDR3, the full variable domain is EPEVTQTPSHQVTQMGQEVILRCVPISNHLYFYWYRQILGQKVEFLVSFYNNEISEKSEIFDDQFSVERPDGSNFTLKIRSTKLEDSAMYFCASSMGLEQFFGPGTRLTVL.

The chain combines TRBV5-1 with TRBJ1-4, with TRBD1 matching 9 bases. CDR3 length equals 14 residues. The germline V gene has CDR1 SGHRS and CDR2 YFSETQ. V lost 2 bases to trimming and J lost 7 bases; unmatched junction nucleotides: 3. The CDR3 nucleotides read TGCGCCAGCAGCTTAGGGACAGGGATTGAAAAACTGTTTTTT. Protein sequence: CASSLGTGIEKLFF. The full variable domain, in which reference TRBV5-1 and TRBJ1-4 provide the parts outside the CDR3, is KAGVTQTPRYLIKTRGQQVTLSCSPISGHRSVSWYQQTPGQGLQFLFEYFSETQRNKGNFPGRFSGRQFSNSRSEMNVSTLELGDSALYLCASSLGTGIEKLFFGSGTQLSVL.

The chain has TRBV5-1 and TRBJ2-4; TRBD2 is a possible D gene (6 bases). The length of the CDR3 is 15 residues. Per the germline V gene, CDR1 is SGHRS and CDR2 is YFSETQ. The V gene lost 4 bases and the J gene lost 2 bases, with 13 bases spanning the gap. For the CDR3, the DNA is TGCGCCAGCAGCCCCGGCGGGGAGACCAAAAACATTCAGTACTTC. Residues: CASSPGGETKNIQYF.

The chain links TRBV3-1 (or the pseudogene TRBV3-2) to TRBJ1-2, with 8 bases identical to TRBD1. The germline CDR1 and CDR2 sequences are LGHDT and YNNKEL (reference sequence). V was clipped by 4 bases and J by 6 bases; unmatched bases: 19. The CDR3 contains 18 residues. The chain's CDR3 is CASSPRSGTGGGPHGYTF. CDR3 DNA sequence: TGTGCCAGCAGCCCACGTTCGGGGACAGGAGGGGGCCCCCATGGCTACACCTTC.

The CDR3 spells CASSLTYLAGTQETQYF. As DNA, the CDR3 is TGTGCCAGCAGCCTTACCTATCTAGCGGGGACCCAAGAGACCCAGTACTTC. This sequence joins TRBV3-1 (or the pseudogene TRBV3-2) and TRBJ2-5, with 9 bases aligning to TRBD2. Unmatched junction bases numbered 10, after V lost 4 bases and J lost 1 base. CDR1 and CDR2 (germline): LGHDT, YNNKEL (reference sequence). There are 17 residues in the CDR3.

This chain connects TRBV5-6 to TRBJ2-2; weak D call: TRBD1 (6 bases). Germline lookup yields CDR1 SGHDT and CDR2 YYEEEE. The CDR3 spans 15 residues. Trimming stripped 3 bases from V and 3 bases from J, with 12 bases between. The CDR3 nucleotides are TGTGCCAGCAGCTCAGGGGATTGGTACACCGGGGAGCTGTTTTTT. Encoded protein: CASSSGDWYTGELFF.

This sequence joins TRBV18 and TRBJ1-4; the match to TRBD1 covers 9 bases. Germline V CDR1 and CDR2: KGHSH, LQKENI. The junction had 12 bases not matched to a gene; V was cut back by 1 base and J by 0 bases. This CDR3 contains 20 residues. CDR3 loop: CASSPRFGTGLRATNEKLFF. The CDR3 DNA is TGTGCCAGCTCACCACGGTTCGGGACAGGGCTAAGAGCAACTAATGAAAAACTGTTTTTT.

The V gene is TRBV7-2, the J gene TRBJ1-2; TRBD1 is a possible D gene (6 bases). CDR1 SGHTA and CDR2 FQGNSA come from the germline V gene. CDR3 length: 15 residues. Trimming shortened V by 2 bases and J by 4 bases, and 14 bases separated the two germline ends. The CDR3 DNA reads as TGTGCCAGCAGCTTATCGCCACAGGGCGGCTATGGCTACACCTTC. This sequence encodes CASSLSPQGGYGYTF.

The CDR3: CASTEFSGAKYEQYF. CDR3 DNA sequence: TGTGCCAGCACCGAGTTTAGCGGGGCGAAATACGAGCAGTACTTC. This chain connects TRBV27 to TRBJ2-7; 8 nucleotides align to TRBD2. V lost 7 bases to trimming and J lost 4 bases; unmatched junction nucleotides: 12. The V gene's germline CDR1 is MNHEY and CDR2 SMNVEV (reference sequence). This CDR3 comprises 15 residues.

The chain recombines TRBV9 with TRBJ1-3; maybe TRBD1 (6 bases). Germline V lookup: CDR1 SGDLS, CDR2 YYNGEE. CDR3 length equals 18 residues. The V and J ends lost 1 base and 0 bases respectively, with 17 bases between them. The CDR3 reads CASSVSGGGAVSGNTIYF. CDR3 DNA sequence: TGTGCCAGCAGCGTATCGGGAGGGGGTGCCGTCTCTGGAAACACCATATATTTT.

The chain combines TRBV12-5 with TRBJ2-7; TRBD1 aligns across 7 bases. The CDR3 totals 14 residues. Germline V CDR1 and CDR2: LGHNT, FRNRAP. V dropped 4 bases and J dropped 2; count of bases not matched to a gene: 5. The CDR3 nucleotides are TGTGCTAGTGGTTCGCGACAGGGTACCTACGAGCAGTACTTC. Translation: CASGSRQGTYEQYF.